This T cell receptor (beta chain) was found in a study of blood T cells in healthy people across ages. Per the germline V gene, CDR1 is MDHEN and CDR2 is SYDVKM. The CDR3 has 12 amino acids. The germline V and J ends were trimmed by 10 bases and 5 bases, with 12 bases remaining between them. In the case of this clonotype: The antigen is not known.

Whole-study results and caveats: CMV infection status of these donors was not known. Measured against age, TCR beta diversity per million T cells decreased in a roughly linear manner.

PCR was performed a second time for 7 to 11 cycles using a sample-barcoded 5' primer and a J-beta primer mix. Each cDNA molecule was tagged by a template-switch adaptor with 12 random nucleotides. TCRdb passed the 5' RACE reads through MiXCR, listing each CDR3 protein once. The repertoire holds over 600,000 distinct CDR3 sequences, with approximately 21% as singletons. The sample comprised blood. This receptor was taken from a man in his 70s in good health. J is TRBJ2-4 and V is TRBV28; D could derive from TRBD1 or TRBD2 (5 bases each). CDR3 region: CATRDPQNIQYF. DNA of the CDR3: TGTGCCACCAGGGACCCCCAAAACATTCAGTACTTC.